Below, 26 T cell receptor beta chains from the same sample are listed, as sequenced in a study of T cell responses to AZD1222 COVID-19 vaccine. The protocol was immunoSEQ multiplex PCR, while the TCRdb copy is restricted to in-frame clones and leaves out a portion. There are 150,000 to 180,000 clones in the sample; 90% occur only once, and approximately 1.8% lies in the top ten. This sample comprised peripheral blood, obtained on day 0 of AZD1222 vaccination. Source of these receptors: an adult in good health.

The V and J genes are TRBV9 and TRBJ1-2, with 8 bases fitting TRBD1. Germline-derived CDR1 and CDR2 are SGDLS and YYNGEE. Trimming at V came to 0 bases and at J to 3 bases, leaving 1 base not matched to a gene. The CDR3 consists of 14 residues. The CDR3 loop reads CASSVDRGDYGYTF. The CDR3 nucleotides are TGTGCCAGCAGCGTAGACAGGGGGGACTATGGCTACACCTTC. The complete variable domain, with remaining parts taken from reference TRBV9 and TRBJ1-2, reads DSGVTQTPKHLITATGQRVTLRCSPRSGDLSVYWYQQSLDQGLQFLIQYYNGEERAKGNILERFSAQQFPDLHSELNLSSLELGDSALYFCASSVDRGDYGYTFGSGTRLTVV.

J is TRBJ1-1 and V is TRBV10-3; 7 nucleotides match TRBD1. The V gene end was trimmed by 7 bases and the J gene end by 6 bases; junction bases not matched to a gene: 11. The CDR3 length is 14 residues. The V gene's germline CDR1 is ENHRY and CDR2 SYGVKD. CDR3 loop: CAITRDRDGSEAFF. The CDR3 DNA follows: TGTGCCATCACCCGAGACAGGGATGGGTCTGAAGCTTTCTTT.

This clone was observed a single time. The J gene is TRBJ2-1, the V gene TRBV24-1, with D uncertain. The V end was cut by 1 base, the J end by 7 bases, with 7 bases between. The CDR3 spans 13 residues. CDR1 and CDR2 from the germline V gene are KGHDR and SFDVKD. DNA of the CDR3: TGTGCCACCAGTGATTTTGGGGTAAATGAGCAGTTCTTC. This sequence encodes CATSDFGVNEQFF.

The gene calls are TRBV20-1 and TRBJ2-6, with TRBD2 matching 9 bases. CDR1 DFQATT and CDR2 SNEGSKA come from the germline V gene (reference sequence). CDR3 length equals 17 residues. V lost 3 bases, J lost 0 bases, and 6 bases stayed unmatched. The DNA of the CDR3 is TGCAGTGCTAGTCTAGCGGGATTAGACTCTGGGGCCAACGTCCTGACTTTC. This gives the protein CSASLAGLDSGANVLTF.

The chain joins TRBV20-1 to TRBJ2-1; D is unresolved. Germline loops: CDR1 DFQATT, CDR2 SNEGSKA (reference sequence). The CDR3 loop spans 11 amino acids. Trimming left V 6 bases short and J 7 bases short, with 10 bases between. The CDR3 DNA follows: TGCAGTGCCATAGTGATGAATGAGCAGTTCTTC. Its protein is CSAIVMNEQFF.

The chain joins TRBV29-1 to TRBJ2-7, with 7 bases lining up with TRBD1. This CDR3 has 14 residues. Germline loops: CDR1 SQVTM, CDR2 ANQGSEA. V gave up 6 bases and J gave up 0 bases; unmatched junction bases: 8. CDR3 coding DNA: TGCAGCGTCTACTCGACAGGGCGCTCCTACGAGCAGTACTTC. Protein product: CSVYSTGRSYEQYF.

The V gene is TRBV30, the J gene TRBJ2-7, with 7 bases that match TRBD2. This CDR3 is 17 amino acids long. CDR1 and CDR2 from the germline V gene are GTSNPN and SVGIG (reference sequence). The J segment lost 0 bases and the V segment lost 5 bases, leaving 16 bases of the junction unmatched. This CDR3 is CAWAKRDVLPSSYEQYF. CDR3 sequence (DNA): TGTGCCTGGGCCAAGCGGGACGTCCTGCCCTCCTCCTACGAGCAGTACTTC.

The CDR3 coding sequence is TGCGCCAGCAGCTTCCAGGGGAACACTGAAGCTTTCTTT. Its protein is CASSFQGNTEAFF. The chain employs TRBV5-1 and TRBJ1-1; weak D call: TRBD1 (5 bases). The V end was cut by 2 bases, the J end by 1 base, with 6 bases between. This CDR3 comprises 13 residues. Per germline, CDR1 SGHRS and CDR2 YFSETQ.

The rearrangement joins TRBV20-1 to TRBJ2-2, with D maybe TRBD2 (5 bases). Germline V CDR1 and CDR2: DFQATT, SNEGSKA (reference sequence). The CDR3 has 15 residues. V lost 4 bases and J 0 bases, leaving 12 bases between the germline ends. In nucleotides, the CDR3 is TGCAGTGCTAATGAAGCGGCTTCGAACACCGGGGAGCTGTTTTTT. Protein product: CSANEAASNTGELFF.

This clone was counted a single time. The CDR3 DNA reads TGTGCCAGTAGTATAGTGGCGGGAGGGCGAAGCTCCTACAATGAGCAGTTCTTC. Encoded protein: CASSIVAGGRSSYNEQFF. The genes are TRBV19 and TRBJ2-1; the match to TRBD2 covers 9 bases. Germline V lookup: CDR1 LNHDA, CDR2 SQIVND (reference sequence). Trimming removed 1 base from V and 0 bases from J; junction bases left unmatched: 7. The CDR3 runs to 18 residues.

The genes are TRBV6-2 or TRBV6-3 and TRBJ2-3, with 11 positions matching TRBD2. Germline loops: CDR1 MNHEY, CDR2 SVGEGT. The CDR3 is 16 residues long. J was trimmed by 4 bases and V by 5 bases; bases with no gene match: 8. The CDR3 here is CASSLRSGRAADTQYF. CDR3 sequence (DNA): TGTGCCAGCAGTCTCCGTAGCGGGAGGGCCGCAGATACGCAGTATTTT.

This clone was observed a handful of times. This sequence joins TRBV21-1 and TRBJ1-5; the table's D call of TRBD1 was not tested on the DNA. TRBV21-1 is designated a pseudogene. The CDR3 has 16 amino acids. The CDR3 DNA sequence: TGTGCCAGCAGCAAATTACGACAGTTCAAGAATCAGCCCCAGCATTTT. Protein sequence: CASSKLRQFKNQPQHF.

V gene TRBV11-3 combines with J gene TRBJ2-1, with 14 bases aligning to TRBD2. This CDR3 has 16 residues. The trim removed 4 bases at V and 7 bases at J, leaving 6 bases unmatched. Germline V CDR1 and CDR2: SGHNT, YENEEA. The CDR3 bases are TGTGCCAGCAGCTCCACCGGGACTAGCGGGAGTAATGAGCAGTTCTTC. The encoded protein is CASSSTGTSGSNEQFF.

This clone was counted a single time. The chain joins TRBV10-3 to TRBJ2-3, with D possibly being TRBD1 (7 bases). CDR3 length equals 14 residues. Per germline, CDR1 ENHRY and CDR2 SYGVKD. V was shortened by 6 bases and J by 1 base, with 11 bases between the two germline ends. CDR3 sequence reads: CAISTGEGTDTQYF. For the CDR3, the DNA is TGTGCCATCAGCACAGGGGAGGGCACAGATACGCAGTATTTT.

The rearrangement joins TRBV28 to TRBJ2-1, with 10 nucleotides matching TRBD1. This CDR3 spans 16 amino acids. CDR1 is MDHEN, CDR2 SYDVKM, per germline. J was trimmed by 6 bases and V by 5 bases; bases with no gene match: 10. CDR3 in DNA: TGTGCCAGCAGTACCCATGGACAGGGGGTTATCAATGAGCAGTTCTTC. Translated: CASSTHGQGVINEQFF.

The V gene is TRBV27, the J gene TRBJ1-2, with a weak D call TRBD1 (5 bases). V was trimmed by 0 bases and J by 1 base, leaving 9 bases between them. The germline CDR1 and CDR2 sequences are MNHEY and SMNVEV (reference sequence). The CDR3 is 15 residues long. The CDR3 DNA reads TGTGCCAGCAGTTTATCAGGGGATGGTAACTATGGCTACACCTTC. Translating gives CASSLSGDGNYGYTF.

The chain joins TRBV28 to TRBJ1-2; 12 nucleotides match TRBD1. Germline trimming cut 6 bases from V and 5 bases from J; bases unmatched to any gene: 7. The CDR3 loop spans 15 amino acids. Germline V gene sequence: CDR1 MDHEN, CDR2 SYDVKM. The CDR3 bases are TGTGCCAGCAGACCCCGGGACAGGGGGCTGTATGGCTACACCTTC. Protein sequence: CASRPRDRGLYGYTF.

V gene TRBV7-2 combines with J gene TRBJ2-6; 9 nucleotides align to TRBD2. Germline assignment: CDR1 SGHTA and CDR2 FQGNSA. The CDR3 has 14 amino acids. In nucleotides, the CDR3 is TGTGCAAAGCGGGAGGACTCTGGGGCCAACGTCCTGACTTTC. Translation gives CAKREDSGANVLTF.

The V and J genes are TRBV20-1 and TRBJ2-3, with unresolved D. The CDR3 extends over 10 amino acids. V lost 6 bases, J lost 6 bases, and 7 bases lay in between. Germline V CDR1 and CDR2: DFQATT, SNEGSKA (reference sequence). CDR3 bases: TGCAGTGCCTCCGGGGATACGCAGTATTTT. Translation: CSASGDTQYF.

This clone was seen once. The rearrangement uses TRBV19 and TRBJ1-2; D perhaps matches TRBD1 (6 bases). V was cut by 5 bases and J by 2 bases, with 9 bases left in between. The CDR3 has 13 residues. Germline V lookup: CDR1 LNHDA, CDR2 SQIVND (reference sequence). DNA for the CDR3: TGTGCCAGTAGTGTCGGGACAAACTATGGCTACACCTTC. Its translation: CASSVGTNYGYTF.

V and J are TRBV7-8 and TRBJ2-2, with unresolved D. V lost 1 base, J lost 1 base, and 10 bases lay in between. The CDR3 extends over 16 amino acids. Looked up from germline, CDR1 is SGHVS and CDR2 is FQNEAQ. CDR3 bases: TGTGCCAGCAGCTTAGGGTCGCTCCTGAACACCGGGGAGCTGTTTTTT. Its protein product is CASSLGSLLNTGELFF.

This chain joins TRBV6-5 and TRBJ1-1, with D hard to call. With 2 bases removed from V and 2 bases from J, the gap between germline ends came to 12 bases. Germline CDR1 MNHEY, CDR2 SVGAGI. This CDR3 is built from 15 residues. The CDR3 nucleotides read TGTGCCAGCAGTTACGGAGGTGCGGGTAACACTGAAGCTTTCTTT. It codes for CASSYGGAGNTEAFF.

The chain couples TRBV11-2 to TRBJ2-2; tentatively, D is TRBD2 (5 bases). V was trimmed by 3 bases and J by 5 bases, leaving 13 bases between them. In germline, CDR1 is SGHAT, CDR2 FQNNGV. This CDR3 is built from 15 residues. The CDR3 loop is CASSFGLAPTGELFF. The CDR3 region has the DNA TGTGCCAGCAGCTTCGGACTTGCCCCGACCGGGGAGCTGTTTTTT.

The CDR3 reads CASSLVGGDTEAFF. Written as DNA, the CDR3 is TGTGCCAGCAGCCTAGTAGGGGGGGACACTGAAGCTTTCTTT. This rearrangement joins TRBV7-2 to TRBJ1-1, with a weak D call TRBD1 (6 bases). CDR3 size: 14 residues. V was trimmed by 5 bases and J by 3 bases, leaving 13 bases between them. Germline V lookup: CDR1 SGHTA, CDR2 FQGNSA.

This rearrangement joins TRBV7-2 to TRBJ1-1; D gene unclear. CDR3 length: 14 residues. Germline V CDR1 and CDR2: SGHTA, FQGNSA. Between the trimmed V and J ends, which lost 2 bases and 7 bases, there was a span of 14 bases. The CDR3 loop reads CASSLLMTAVEAFF. CDR3 coding DNA: TGTGCCAGCAGCTTACTAATGACGGCAGTTGAAGCTTTCTTT. The full variable domain, rest sourced from reference TRBV7-2 and TRBJ1-1, is GAGVSQSPSNKVTEKGKDVELRCDPISGHTALYWYRQSLGQGLEFLIYFQGNSAPDKSGLPSDRFSAERTGGSVSTLTIQRTQQEDSAVYLCASSLLMTAVEAFFGQGTRLTVV.

This clone was observed once. The rearrangement links TRBV5-6 to TRBJ2-7; TRBD1 is a possible D gene (6 bases). The V end lost 1 base, the J end lost 7 bases, and 15 bases lay between the germline ends. Germline V CDR1 and CDR2: SGHDT, YYEEEE. The CDR3 contains 14 residues. CDR3 nucleotides: TGTGCCAGCAGCTTGATACAGGGTCTGGATGAGCAGTACTTC. Amino acid sequence: CASSLIQGLDEQYF.